The 12 T cell receptor beta chains listed next were all sequenced from one sample in a study of early T cells in non-severe SARS-CoV-2 infection (dated by TCRdb to 2020 to 2022). Library construction relied on 5' RACE. For sequencing, a NextSeq 500 was employed. Using fastp trimming at Q25 and MiXCR clonotype assembly, TCRdb reanalyzed the public sequencing data and kept in-frame beta chains. Every entry covers one CDR3 protein and lists the most common genes and DNA from its rows. The sample yields tens of thousands of distinct CDR3 sequences; roughly 15% were counted once. About 4% of the sample lies in the top ten. Sequenced material: whole blood, taken at baseline. Receptors were obtained from an adult who was a healthcare worker with PCR-confirmed SARS-CoV-2 infection or an uninfected control (not recorded which).

The chain carries TRBV6-1 and TRBJ2-3; the D call may be TRBD1 or TRBD2 (5 bases each). Germline CDR1 and CDR2: MNHNS and SASEGT. CDR3 length equals 18 residues. Trimming removed 0 bases from V and 4 bases from J, with 20 bases in between. CDR3 in amino acids: CASSEAGVGRGVSDTQYF. CDR3 coding DNA: TGTGCCAGCAGTGAAGCCGGGGTTGGCCGAGGGGTGTCAGATACGCAGTATTTT.

V is TRBV20-1 and J is TRBJ1-2, with D tentatively TRBD1 (5 bases). V was pared by 0 bases and J by 2 bases, with 16 bases between. Per germline, CDR1 DFQATT and CDR2 SNEGSKA (reference sequence). The CDR3 is 16 amino acids. The CDR3 loop reads CSARDGTMGPNYGYTF. The DNA of the CDR3 is TGCAGTGCTAGAGATGGGACTATGGGGCCAAACTATGGCTACACCTTC.

The chain joins TRBV20-1 to TRBJ2-7; D tentatively reads TRBD1 or TRBD2 (5 bases each). V was clipped by 3 bases and J by 6 bases, with 18 bases between them. Germline V gene data show CDR1 as DFQATT and CDR2 as SNEGSKA (reference sequence). The CDR3 runs to 14 residues. The DNA of the CDR3 is TGCAGTGCTAGCCCTGGACGGTACGGGGCCGAGCAGTACTTC. It codes for CSASPGRYGAEQYF.

This chain joins TRBV28 and TRBJ2-1, with D hard to call. Trimming left V 3 bases short and J 9 bases short, with 15 bases between. In germline, CDR1 is MDHEN, CDR2 SYDVKM. The CDR3 spans 14 residues. This chain's CDR3 is CASSFLGSLPEQFF. The CDR3 DNA reads TGTGCCAGCAGTTTTTTAGGATCCCTACCTGAGCAGTTCTTC.

This clonotype has at least ten counts. The J gene is TRBJ2-3, the V gene TRBV7-6; D uncertain. V was trimmed by 7 bases and J by 0 bases, leaving 14 bases between them. The CDR3 length is 15 residues. CDR1 SGHVS and CDR2 FNYEAQ come from the germline V gene. The chain's CDR3 is CASKPGFQSTDTQYF. As DNA, the CDR3 is TGTGCCAGCAAACCTGGGTTCCAAAGCACAGATACGCAGTATTTT.

This chain uses TRBV6-1 with TRBJ2-1, with TRBD2 as a possible D gene (7 bases). Looked up from germline, CDR1 is MNHNS and CDR2 is SASEGT. The V and J ends lost 8 bases and 3 bases respectively, with 11 bases between them. This CDR3 region has 13 residues. The CDR3 loop reads CASRGGGYNEQFF. CDR3 nucleotide sequence: TGTGCCAGCCGAGGGGGGGGCTACAATGAGCAGTTCTTC.

V is TRBV7-6 and J is TRBJ2-2, with TRBD1 matching over 10 bases. The J segment lost 3 bases and the V segment lost 7 bases, leaving 11 bases of the junction unmatched. The CDR3 is 17 amino acids. Per germline, CDR1 SGHVS and CDR2 FNYEAQ. This CDR3 is CASTMRSGTGDTGELFF. CDR3 coding DNA: TGTGCCAGCACTATGAGAAGTGGGACAGGGGACACCGGGGAGCTGTTTTTT. Full variable domain (remainder filled in from reference TRBV7-6 and TRBJ2-2): GAGVSQSPRYKVTKRGQDVALRCDPISGHVSLYWYRQALGQGPEFLTYFNYEAQQDKSGLPNDRFSAERPEGSISTLTIQRTEQRDSAMYRCASTMRSGTGDTGELFFGEGSRLTVL.

This clonotype appeared many times. V and J are TRBV30 and TRBJ1-1; no definite D call. The CDR3 extends over 12 amino acids. CDR1 is GTSNPN, CDR2 SVGIG, per germline (reference sequence). V lost 1 base, J lost 9 bases, and 12 bases lay in between. The CDR3: CAWSDGNGKAFF. The CDR3 DNA sequence: TGTGCCTGGAGTGATGGGAACGGGAAAGCTTTCTTT.

This clonotype was observed a few times. The chain uses TRBV27 and TRBJ2-1, with 14 positions matching TRBD2. Germline CDR1 MNHEY, CDR2 SMNVEV (reference sequence). This CDR3 is 21 amino acids long. Germline trimming cut 5 bases from V and 0 bases from J; bases unmatched to any gene: 15. The CDR3 DNA reads TGTGCCAGCAGTATCGGGACTAGCGGGAGAAAGTTTCTCAGCTCCTACAATGAGCAGTTCTTC. Encoded protein: CASSIGTSGRKFLSSYNEQFF.

This clonotype has just a few counts. The chain couples TRBV7-2 to TRBJ2-2; D may be TRBD1 (6 bases). V was trimmed by 6 bases and J by 7 bases, leaving 21 bases between them. Per the germline V gene, CDR1 is SGHTA and CDR2 is FQGNSA. The CDR3 is 16 amino acids. The chain's CDR3 is CASRFSWGTSGGELFF. The CDR3 nucleotides are TGTGCCAGCAGATTTAGCTGGGGGACATCCGGCGGGGAGCTGTTTTTT. The full variable domain, with the rest looked up from reference TRBV7-2 and TRBJ2-2, is GAGVSQSPSNKVTEKGKDVELRCDPISGHTALYWYRQSLGQGLEFLIYFQGNSAPDKSGLPSDRFSAERTGGSVSTLTIQRTQQEDSAVYLCASRFSWGTSGGELFFGEGSRLTVL.

This chain uses TRBV18 with TRBJ2-7; tentatively, D is TRBD1 (6 bases). CDR1 is KGHSH, CDR2 LQKENI, per germline. V was trimmed by 5 bases and J by 5 bases, leaving 16 bases between them. The CDR3 sequence is 14 residues long. The CDR3: CASSSTGSANEQYF. In DNA, the CDR3 is TGTGCCAGCTCATCTACAGGGTCGGCGAACGAGCAGTACTTC.

The chain couples TRBV6-1 to TRBJ1-6; D is undetermined. Germline V gene sequence: CDR1 MNHNS, CDR2 SASEGT. This CDR3 is built from 10 residues. Trimming pared 11 bases from V and 10 bases from J, leaving 9 bases between. The CDR3 bases are TGTGCCTGCGGACGATCACCCCTCCACTTT. Its translation: CACGRSPLHF.